Shown below are 30 T cell receptor beta chains from a single sample sequenced in a study of blood T cell repertoires in COVID-19. Profiled with immunoSEQ multiplex PCR; TCRdb holds only in-frame clones, not every one. Among 97,000 or so clones listed, around nine tenths were seen once. Material: peripheral blood. The receptors here all came from a man between 50 and 59 years old with acute or convalescent COVID-19.

The chain uses TRBV6-5 and TRBJ2-4; 7 positions agree with TRBD2. This CDR3 has 13 residues. Germline V gives CDR1 MNHEY, CDR2 SVGAGI. The J segment lost 4 bases and the V segment lost 6 bases, leaving 3 bases of the junction unmatched. CDR3 protein: CASSLADKNIQYF. DNA of the CDR3: TGTGCCAGCAGCCTAGCGGATAAAAACATTCAGTACTTC.

Comments on this clone: The same CDR3 is also encoded by other DNA sequences in this sample. The V call is TRBV12-3 or TRBV12-4, the J call TRBJ2-3; D is unclear. V was trimmed by 5 bases and J by 6 bases, leaving 9 bases between them. CDR3 length equals 12 residues. In nucleotides, the CDR3 is TGTGCCAGCAGTCCCGGTACGGATACGCAGTATTTT. Its protein product is CASSPGTDTQYF.

J is TRBJ2-3 and V is TRBV5-5, with TRBD2 matching 9 bases. The trim removed 4 bases at V and 0 bases at J, leaving 6 bases unmatched. Germline V gives CDR1 SGHKS, CDR2 YYEKEE (reference sequence). CDR3 size: 16 residues. The CDR3: CASSLLAGHSTDTQYF. The CDR3 DNA reads TGTGCCAGCAGCCTCCTAGCGGGGCATAGCACAGATACGCAGTATTTT.

V usage is TRBV19 and J usage is TRBJ2-3; 9 bases match TRBD2. Germline V gene data show CDR1 as LNHDA and CDR2 as SQIVND (reference sequence). This CDR3 is built from 15 residues. V lost 4 bases and J lost 3; bases outside the gene matches: 5. This CDR3 is CASSTSGKGTDTQYF. DNA of the CDR3: TGTGCCAGTAGTACTAGCGGGAAAGGGACAGATACGCAGTATTTT.

V gene TRBV5-5 combines with J gene TRBJ1-5; D may be TRBD1 (5 bases). In germline, CDR1 is SGHKS, CDR2 YYEKEE (reference sequence). This CDR3 contains 15 residues. Trimming removed 4 bases at V and 4 bases at J, with 15 bases between. The CDR3: CASSPVGGPNQPQHF. The DNA for the CDR3 is TGTGCCAGCAGCCCCGTGGGGGGTCCGAATCAGCCCCAGCATTTT.

The chain has TRBV7-8 and TRBJ2-2, with 15 bases that match TRBD2. Germline assignment: CDR1 SGHVS and CDR2 FQNEAQ. CDR3 length: 18 residues. With V trimmed by 8 bases and J by 2 bases, 9 bases remained unmatched. The CDR3 nucleotides read TGTGCCAGCGACCGGACTAGCGGGAGGGCCGGTAACACCGGGGAGCTGTTTTTT. Protein: CASDRTSGRAGNTGELFF. The variable domain in full, with the rest retrieved from reference TRBV7-8 and TRBJ2-2, is GAGVSQSPRYKVAKRGQDVALRCDPISGHVSLFWYQQALGQGPEFLTYFQNEAQLDKSGLPSDRFFAERPEGSVSTLKIQRTQQEDSAVYLCASDRTSGRAGNTGELFFGEGSRLTVL.

The rearrangement uses TRBV11-2 and TRBJ1-2, with D hard to call. Trimming shortened V by 1 base and J by 5 bases, and 14 bases separated the two germline ends. CDR1 and CDR2 (germline): SGHAT, FQNNGV. The CDR3 length is 15 residues. CDR3 region: CASSLGAEIRYGYTF. DNA for the CDR3: TGTGCCAGCAGCTTAGGGGCAGAGATTAGATATGGCTACACCTTC.

The rearrangement uses TRBV30 and TRBJ2-1, with D possibly being TRBD1 (5 bases). The length of the CDR3 is 12 residues. Germline CDR1 GTSNPN, CDR2 SVGIG (reference sequence). V lost 1 base and J 9 bases, leaving 10 bases between the germline ends. The CDR3 loop is CAWSDSGIEQFF. The CDR3 DNA sequence: TGTGCCTGGAGTGACTCAGGGATTGAGCAGTTCTTC.

This clone has just a few counts. The chain is built from TRBV11-3 and TRBJ2-1; 11 positions agree with TRBD2. Germline V gene lookup returns CDR1 SGHNT and CDR2 YENEEA. The CDR3 is 15 residues long. J gave up 5 bases and V 5 bases, and 5 bases lay outside the gene matches. The CDR3 loop reads CASSERLAGNNEQFF. DNA for the CDR3: TGTGCCAGCAGCGAGAGACTAGCGGGAAACAATGAGCAGTTCTTC.

The V gene is TRBV28, the J gene TRBJ2-7, with 11 nucleotides matching TRBD2. V trimming: 6 bases; J trimming: 4 bases; junction bases outside the gene matches: 11. The CDR3 runs to 16 residues. Germline-derived CDR1 and CDR2 are MDHEN and SYDVKM. The CDR3, as DNA: TGTGCCAGCAGCCTAGACCGACTAGCGGGAAGGTACGAGCAGTACTTC. Its protein is CASSLDRLAGRYEQYF.

In this sample, this clone turned up once. This chain joins TRBV18 and TRBJ1-1; 8 bases fit TRBD1. Germline loops: CDR1 KGHSH, CDR2 LQKENI. V was pared by 4 bases and J by 4 bases, with 8 bases of the junction left unmatched. The CDR3 loop spans 15 amino acids. CDR3 sequence: CASSRGQGSTTEAFF. As DNA, the CDR3 is TGTGCCAGCTCACGCGGACAGGGATCGACCACTGAAGCTTTCTTT.

The chain couples TRBV15 to TRBJ1-1; 10 bases are a match to TRBD1. From germline, CDR1 is LNHNV and CDR2 YYDKDF (reference sequence). The CDR3 has 14 amino acids. The V segment lost 4 bases and the J segment 7 bases; nucleotides outside the gene matches: 6. The CDR3 DNA is TGTGCCACCAGCAATGACAGGGGGCTGAGTGAAGCTTTCTTT. Amino acids: CATSNDRGLSEAFF.

This clone was observed a few times. The chain combines TRBV7-9 with TRBJ2-5; no firm D call. The CDR3 totals 11 residues. With 4 bases removed from V and 8 bases from J, the gap between germline ends came to 8 bases. The germline gives CDR1 SEHNR, CDR2 FQNEAQ (reference sequence). CDR3 sequence (DNA): TGTGCCAGCAGCTCTCGGGTTACCCAGTACTTC. This sequence encodes CASSSRVTQYF.

V and J are TRBV18 and TRBJ1-4, with D possibly being TRBD1 (6 bases). The CDR3 has 15 amino acids. Between the trimmed V and J ends, which lost 3 bases and 6 bases, there was a span of 14 bases. Per the germline V gene, CDR1 is KGHSH and CDR2 is LQKENI. The CDR3 is CASSPNRGADEKLFF. DNA of the CDR3: TGTGCCAGCTCACCTAACCGGGGGGCTGATGAAAAACTGTTTTTT. The variable domain in full, with the rest retrieved from reference TRBV18 and TRBJ1-4, is NAGVMQNPRHLVRRRGQEARLRCSPMKGHSHVYWYRQLPEEGLKFMVYLQKENIIDESGMPKERFSAEFPKEGPSILRIQQVVRGDSAAYFCASSPNRGADEKLFFGSGTQLSVL.

V is TRBV5-4 and J is TRBJ2-1; D is undetermined. Germline loops: CDR1 SGHNT, CDR2 YYREEE (reference sequence). The germline V and J ends were trimmed by 5 bases and 0 bases, with 12 bases remaining between them. This CDR3 spans 15 amino acids. CDR3 in amino acids: CASRRSWFSYNEQFF. Here the CDR3 DNA reads TGTGCCAGCAGGCGGAGTTGGTTCTCCTACAATGAGCAGTTCTTC.

The chain combines TRBV11-2 with TRBJ1-1; 8 nucleotides line up with TRBD1. Germline assignment: CDR1 SGHAT and CDR2 FQNNGV. V was pared by 4 bases and J by 3 bases, with 10 bases of the junction left unmatched. The CDR3 is 16 residues long. CDR3 sequence: CASSSGQGTSYTEAFF. The CDR3 DNA reads TGTGCCAGCAGCTCTGGACAGGGAACGTCCTACACTGAAGCTTTCTTT.

This chain connects TRBV7-2 to TRBJ1-5; D call uncertain. Trimming stripped 1 base from V and 11 bases from J, with 15 bases between. The CDR3 covers 14 residues. CDR1 is SGHTA and CDR2 is FQGNSA in the germline V gene. CDR3 nucleotide sequence: TGTGCCAGCAGCTTAGATGTGTTATCAGCGGCCCAGCATTTT. Residues: CASSLDVLSAAQHF.

V usage is TRBV4-1 and J usage is TRBJ1-2, with 7 bases identical to TRBD1. V lost 1 base and J lost 5; bases outside the gene matches: 4. This CDR3 region has 14 residues. The germline CDR1 and CDR2 sequences are MGHRA and YSYEKL. CDR3 amino acids: CASSQGGTAYGYTF. In nucleotides, the CDR3 is TGCGCCAGCAGCCAAGGGGGGACAGCTTATGGCTACACCTTC.

The chain uses TRBV11-2 and TRBJ2-7, with 7 nucleotides matching TRBD1. Trimming took 1 base from V and 3 from J; bases not matched to a gene: 6. This CDR3 is 15 amino acids long. Germline values: CDR1 SGHAT, CDR2 FQNNGV. Written as DNA, the CDR3 is TGTGCCAGCAGCTTAGGACAGGGTAACTTCTACGAGCAGTACTTC. Its translation is CASSLGQGNFYEQYF.

V usage is TRBV5-4 and J usage is TRBJ2-5, with a possible D match to TRBD2 (6 bases). This CDR3 region has 15 residues. V lost 4 bases and J 5 bases, leaving 18 bases between the germline ends. Germline CDR1 SGHNT, CDR2 YYREEE (reference sequence). In DNA, the CDR3 is TGTGCCAGCAGCCCGTCGAACGTAGGAGGGGAGACCCAGTACTTC. Protein: CASSPSNVGGETQYF.

The chain is built from TRBV15 and TRBJ2-1, with a weak D call TRBD1 (6 bases). Germline assignment: CDR1 LNHNV and CDR2 YYDKDF (reference sequence). Trimming took off 9 bases at V and 6 bases at J, with 12 bases between the two ends. The CDR3 is made up of 12 amino acids. CDR3 sequence: CATGQNANEQFF. DNA for the CDR3: TGTGCCACAGGACAGAACGCCAATGAGCAGTTCTTC.

The chain recombines TRBV7-2 with TRBJ2-5; D is perhaps TRBD2 (5 bases). V shed 1 base and J shed 4 bases, with 13 bases lying between them. Germline V gene data show CDR1 as SGHTA and CDR2 as FQGNSA. The CDR3 has 15 residues. CDR3: CASSLGPSSLETQYF. CDR3 coding DNA: TGTGCCAGCAGCTTAGGGCCTAGCTCTCTAGAGACCCAGTACTTC.

As to this clone: Other DNA sequences in the same sample also yield this CDR3. The chain has TRBV7-8 and TRBJ2-7; a weak D match, TRBD1 (5 bases). The V gene's germline CDR1 is SGHVS and CDR2 FQNEAQ. Trimming removed 5 bases from V and 2 bases from J, with 10 bases in between. This CDR3 is built from 13 residues. The CDR3 loop is CASSRTGPYEQYF. CDR3 DNA sequence: TGTGCCAGCAGCCGAACAGGACCCTACGAGCAGTACTTC.

The J gene is TRBJ2-7, the V gene TRBV6-5; TRBD2 is a possible D gene (5 bases). Trimming pared 7 bases from V and 3 bases from J, leaving 10 bases between. CDR1 and CDR2 from the germline V gene are MNHEY and SVGAGI. The CDR3 is made up of 12 amino acids. Here the CDR3 DNA reads TGTGCCAGCACTAGCCAGTACTACGAGCAGTACTTC. Its protein product is CASTSQYYEQYF.

The rearrangement joins TRBV19 to TRBJ1-4; D is ambiguous. The V end was cut by 3 bases, the J end by 7 bases, with 15 bases between. The V gene's germline CDR1 is LNHDA and CDR2 SQIVND (reference sequence). This CDR3 is 15 amino acids long. CDR3: CASSMLPAGSEKLFF. DNA of the CDR3: TGTGCCAGTAGTATGCTCCCGGCGGGGAGTGAAAAACTGTTTTTT.

Only one count was recorded for this clone. CDR3 amino acids: CASSIGAGATNEKLFF. As DNA, the CDR3 is TGTGCCAGTAGTATAGGGGCAGGTGCAACTAATGAAAAACTGTTTTTT. This rearrangement joins TRBV19 to TRBJ1-4, with no clear D. The CDR3 loop spans 16 amino acids. The germline V gene encodes CDR1 LNHDA and CDR2 SQIVND (reference sequence). The V end lost 1 base, the J end lost 0 bases, and 9 bases lay between the germline ends.

Remarks on this clone: The same CDR3 is also encoded by other DNA sequences in this sample. The chain has TRBV11-2 and TRBJ2-1, with 8 bases fitting TRBD2. This CDR3 region has 15 residues. V dropped 6 bases and J dropped 1; count of bases not matched to a gene: 5. The V gene's germline CDR1 is SGHAT and CDR2 FQNNGV. The CDR3: CASSLTSGSYNEQFF. CDR3 DNA sequence: TGTGCCAGCAGTCTTACTAGCGGTTCCTACAATGAGCAGTTCTTC. The variable domain in full, completed from reference TRBV11-2 and TRBJ2-1, reads EAGVAQSPRYKIIEKRQSVAFWCNPISGHATLYWYQQILGQGPKLLIQFQNNGVVDDSQLPKDRFSAERLKGVDSTLKIQPAKLEDSAVYLCASSLTSGSYNEQFFGPGTRLTVL.

The CDR3 loop is CASGLTVYEQYF. The DNA for the CDR3 is TGTGCTAGTGGTTTGACGGTCTACGAGCAGTACTTC. This chain links TRBV12-5 with TRBJ2-7; unclear D gene. CDR3 size: 12 residues. The germline V gene encodes CDR1 LGHNT and CDR2 FRNRAP. The V gene lost 2 bases and the J gene lost 3 bases, with 5 bases spanning the gap.

This clone appeared a few times. The chain combines TRBV30 with TRBJ2-1; D perhaps matches TRBD2 (6 bases). The CDR3 covers 14 residues. Germline V gene data show CDR1 as GTSNPN and CDR2 as SVGIG (reference sequence). Trimming took off 3 bases at V and 7 bases at J, with 16 bases between the two ends. CDR3 protein: CAWRGGAVHNEQFF. CDR3 coding DNA: TGTGCCTGGAGGGGGGGAGCGGTTCATAATGAGCAGTTCTTC.

The rearrangement uses TRBV5-1 and TRBJ2-5, with TRBD1 matching 7 bases. CDR3 length: 16 residues. With 4 bases clipped from V and 2 bases from J, the junction kept 11 bases outside the gene matches. CDR1 is SGHRS and CDR2 is YFSETQ in the germline V gene. The CDR3 sequence is CASSRQGRGEQETQYF. CDR3 nucleotides: TGCGCCAGCAGCCGACAGGGCCGAGGGGAACAAGAGACCCAGTACTTC.